These T cell receptor beta chains were read from a single sample in a study of blood T cell repertoires in COVID-19. The assay was immunoSEQ multiplex PCR, and TCRdb's table has in-frame clones only and misses some. Found here are some 380,000 clones, nearly 90% of them singletons; the top ten hold 6.5%. Sequencing was carried out using peripheral blood. The origin of the receptors is a man aged 18 to 29 with active or convalescent COVID-19. CDR3s include the opening cysteine and the closing phenylalanine or tryptophan. D genes are given only for firm matches. Size tells how often a clone was seen (once, few, many) or the class of an expanded clone, and some rows leave it out.

abundance,d_gene,v_gene,j_gene,CDR3nt,CDR3aa
.,TRBD2,TRBV5-4,TRBJ2-1,TGTGCCAGCAGCGCGGGACTAGCGGGAGGGCCTGAATCCTACAATGAGCAGTTCTTC,CASSAGLAGGPESYNEQFF
once,TRBD1,TRBV27,TRBJ1-4,TGTGCCAGCGCAAGATTGGGGGACAGGGGTGAAAAACTGTTTTTT,CASARLGDRGEKLFF
.,.,TRBV6-5,TRBJ1-5,TGTGCCAGCAGTTCCCTGGAGGCGCGCAATCAGCCCCAGCATTTT,CASSSLEARNQPQHF
few,.,TRBV6-2/TRBV6-3,TRBJ1-2,TGTGCCAGCAGTTACTCCGACAGGATGTATGGCTACACCTTC,CASSYSDRMYGYTF
once,.,TRBV6-6,TRBJ1-6,TGTGCCAGCAGAAAACAGGGAGCGCCCCTCCACTTT,CASRKQGAPLHF
.,TRBD1,TRBV7-3,TRBJ2-7,TGTGCCAGCAGCATGGCGGGACAGGGTCCCTACGAGCAGTACTTC,CASSMAGQGPYEQYF
.,TRBD1,TRBV25-1,TRBJ1-5,TGTGCCAGCAGTGAAGACAGGGTCAATCAGCCCCAGCATTTT,CASSEDRVNQPQHF
.,TRBD1,TRBV6-7,TRBJ2-2,TGTGCCAGCAGTTACTATGGGTACAGGGGGCAAAAATGGACCGGGGAGCTGTTTTTT,CASSYYGYRGQKWTGELFF
.,.,TRBV4-3,TRBJ1-1,TGCGCCAGCAGCCACGAGGGCGCTAAGAACACTGAAGCTTTCTTT,CASSHEGAKNTEAFF
.,.,TRBV4-2,TRBJ2-5,TGTGCCAGCAGTCAACGACAGCTCCAAGAGACCCAGTACTTC,CASSQRQLQETQYF
.,.,TRBV24-1,TRBJ1-2,TGTGCCACCAGTGATAACAGAGTTCATAACTATGGCTACACCTTC,CATSDNRVHNYGYTF
.,TRBD1,TRBV28,TRBJ1-6,TGTGCCAGCAGTTTTGGTGACAGGGGCTTAGCACCCCTCCACTTT,CASSFGDRGLAPLHF
.,.,TRBV6-6,TRBJ1-6,TGTGCCAGCAGTTACCTATACGATTCACCCCTCCACTTT,CASSYLYDSPLHF
.,TRBD2,TRBV4-1,TRBJ2-7,TGCGCCAGCAGCTCGCCGGGACTAGCGGGAGACGAGCAGTACTTC,CASSSPGLAGDEQYF
.,TRBD2,TRBV11-1,TRBJ2-3,TGTGCCAGCAGCTTAGGGACTAGCGGGAGTGATACGCAGTATTTT,CASSLGTSGSDTQYF
.,.,TRBV28,TRBJ2-1,TGTGCCAGCAGTCCCCGCCTTATCGGGGGTGCCTACAATGAGCAGTTCTTC,CASSPRLIGGAYNEQFF
.,.,TRBV6-5,TRBJ1-1,TGTGCCAGCGACCGGGGGTTAGGAACTGAAGCTTTCTTT,CASDRGLGTEAFF
.,TRBD2,TRBV7-2,TRBJ2-2,TGTGCCAGCAGCCCTAGGACTGGTGGACTAGCGGGTGTCGGGGAGCTGTTTTTT,CASSPRTGGLAGVGELFF
.,TRBD1,TRBV27,TRBJ1-6,TGTGCCAGCACCGTGGACAGGGGAAACTCACCCCTCCACTTT,CASTVDRGNSPLHF
.,.,TRBV29-1,TRBJ2-3,TGCAGCGTGCTCACGGGGTCAGATACGCAGTATTTT,CSVLTGSDTQYF
.,.,TRBV19,TRBJ1-5,TGTGCCAGTAGCATACAGAAAAGGGGCGATCAGCCCCAGCATTTT,CASSIQKRGDQPQHF
.,TRBD1,TRBV5-1,TRBJ2-3,TGCGCCAGCAGCGACAGGGGGGAACAGGGAGATACGCAGTATTTT,CASSDRGEQGDTQYF
.,.,TRBV2,TRBJ2-3,TGTGCCAGCAGTGCGGGGGATGCAGATACGCAGTATTTT,CASSAGDADTQYF
.,.,TRBV10-3,TRBJ1-3,TGTGCCATCAGCAGAACGGAGCCTGGAAACACCATATATTTT,CAISRTEPGNTIYF
.,.,TRBV27,TRBJ2-1,TGTGCCAGCAACGGTGCCGGTCTTATCTCCTACAATGAGCAGTTCTTC,CASNGAGLISYNEQFF
.,.,TRBV4-3,TRBJ1-1,TGCGCCAGCAGCCAAGCCCCCGGGTCCGATGAAGCTTTCTTT,CASSQAPGSDEAFF
.,.,TRBV18,TRBJ2-3,TGTGCCAGCTCCCCCCAGGCCCGAAGCACAGATACGCAGTATTTT,CASSPQARSTDTQYF
.,.,TRBV6-2/TRBV6-3,TRBJ1-1,TGTGCCAGCAGCTGGCCGGGAAACACTGAAGCTTTCTTT,CASSWPGNTEAFF
.,.,TRBV6-2/TRBV6-3,TRBJ1-5,TGTGCCAGCAGTTACTCGAGCAGGGTTGAGCCCCAGCATTTT,CASSYSSRVEPQHF
.,.,TRBV5-1,TRBJ1-1,TGCGCCAGCAGCTTCGCGGCTGGAATGAACACTGAAGCTTTCTTT,CASSFAAGMNTEAFF
.,.,TRBV28,TRBJ2-7,TGTGCCAGCAGTTTTCGGACTGCCCCCTACGAGCAGTACTTC,CASSFRTAPYEQYF
.,.,TRBV7-9,TRBJ2-2,TGTGCCAGCAGCTTTGGACAGAACACCGGGGAGCTGTTTTTT,CASSFGQNTGELFF
.,.,TRBV2,TRBJ1-6,TGTGCCAGCAGGGAGGCCCCCGTGGGAGATTCACCCCTCCACTTT,CASREAPVGDSPLHF
once,TRBD1,TRBV19,TRBJ1-5,TGTGCCAGTAGTACCCCGGGACAGGGTTTCGGCAATCAGCCCCAGCATTTT,CASSTPGQGFGNQPQHF
.,.,TRBV7-2,TRBJ1-1,TGTGCCAGCAGCCCACCAGGGGTGGGTGAAGCTTTCTTT,CASSPPGVGEAFF
.,TRBD2,TRBV11-3,TRBJ2-1,TGTGCCAGCAGCTTACGAGCGGGAGGAGATAATGAGCAGTTCTTC,CASSLRAGGDNEQFF
.,.,TRBV4-1,TRBJ2-5,TGCGCCAGCAGCCAAGGGGCGCCCCATGAGACCCAGTACTTC,CASSQGAPHETQYF
.,.,TRBV6-5,TRBJ1-1,TGTGCCAGCAGTTACCGGACTCTCCGGGGCACTGAAGCTTTCTTT,CASSYRTLRGTEAFF
.,.,TRBV7-2,TRBJ1-6,TGTGCCAGCAGCTCAAGCCCCGGGAGTTCTTCACCCCTCCACTTT,CASSSSPGSSSPLHF
.,.,TRBV9,TRBJ1-4,TGTGCCAGCAGCGTCGACAGATATAATGAAAAACTGTTTTTT,CASSVDRYNEKLFF
.,TRBD2,TRBV9,TRBJ2-3,TGTGCCAGCAGCGTAGGGATAGTAGCGGGGGCCCTTCGTGATACGCAGTATTTT,CASSVGIVAGALRDTQYF
.,TRBD1,TRBV18,TRBJ1-3,TGTGCCAGCTCACCCAGCAGGGGGGCCCTCTCTGGAAACACCATATATTTT,CASSPSRGALSGNTIYF
once,.,TRBV12-5,TRBJ1-1,TGTGCTAGTGGTTTGGGGGCGCCGGGACACGACCAAGCTTTCTTT,CASGLGAPGHDQAFF
.,.,TRBV6-2/TRBV6-3,TRBJ2-3,TGTGCCAGCAGTTGGACTAGCACAGATACGCAGTATTTT,CASSWTSTDTQYF
.,TRBD2,TRBV2,TRBJ2-3,TGTGCCAGCGGGGTTCGGGGGGGGATAGATACGCAGTATTTT,CASGVRGGIDTQYF
once,TRBD1,TRBV5-1,TRBJ2-7,TGCGCCAGCAGCTCATGGACAGGGGGAATGGAGCAGTACTTC,CASSSWTGGMEQYF
once,.,TRBV15,TRBJ2-7,TGTGCCACCAGCGAGGGCAGGTCCTACGAGCAGTACTTC,CATSEGRSYEQYF
.,TRBD1,TRBV7-3,TRBJ1-1,TGTGCCAGCAGCTCCGGGACAGCTACTGAAGCTTTCTTT,CASSSGTATEAFF
.,TRBD1,TRBV27,TRBJ1-1,TGTGCCAGCAGTTCTGCAGGGGGGAACACTGAAGCTTTCTTT,CASSSAGGNTEAFF